This T cell receptor (beta chain) was recovered during a study of blood T cells in healthy people across ages (dated by TCRdb to 2014 to 2015). For the study in its entirety: In model experiments, template switching captured about one uniquely barcoded TCR beta cDNA molecule for every two T cells. To track age-related changes in TCR beta repertoire diversity, the study relied on deep sequencing normalized with unique cDNA molecular identifiers. Using the same blood draw, the study looked at two additional independent replicas of 1 million unique cDNA reads for two donors, one aged 18 to 30 and the other aged 80 or older. Donors were grouped into four age groups: young (average 16 years), middle-aged (roughly 38), aged (62) and long-lived (just over 80). To avoid experimental bias, donors of different ages were randomly spread across the sequencing lanes. Overall results and qualifications from the work: Estimates of total diversity based on one million sequenced T cells were regarded as lower bounds and as underestimates. Compared with the aged group, the long-lived group had more naive CD4+ T cells, fewer expanded clones and increased TCR diversity, a pattern suggesting age selection. The CMV infection status of donors was not known, potentially confounding age-related changes in expanded clonotypes. Observed TCR beta diversity per million T cells fell roughly linearly with age, and a significant reduction was already apparent by age about 43. Because profiling used bulk unsorted PBMCs, naive and antigen-experienced compartments could not be compared conclusively. There was a strong correlation between observed TCR beta diversity and the percentage of naive T cells measured by flow cytometry.

Systemically healthy Caucasian individuals from Russia, 39 in total and aged about 6 to 90 years, were included as donors. Each donor gave ten milliliters of peripheral blood, drawn into EDTA-treated Vacutainer tubes. PBMCs were isolated by Ficoll-Paque density-gradient centrifugation, with at least 7 million obtained per sample. Trizol reagent was used to extract total RNA from the PBMCs, yielding at least 5.5 micrograms per sample. For every donor, flow cytometry on a PBMC aliquot measured the percentage of naive CD45RAhigh/CD27high T cells. The library came from 5' RACE. For sequencing, an Illumina HiSeq 2500 was employed. A second PCR of about 7 to 12 cycles was run with a J-beta primer mix and a sample-barcoded 5' primer. A template-switch 5' adaptor carrying 12 random nucleotides introduced a unique molecular identifier onto each TCR beta cDNA molecule. Each sample yielded at least 3 million CDR3-containing paired-end reads. First-strand cDNA synthesis was performed from all RNA using the Mint cDNA synthesis kit, with priming by a TRBC-specific oligonucleotide. After uracil-DNA glycosylase treatment, a first 18-cycle PCR used universal primers M1SS and BC2_uni_R on all cDNA. On the authors' methods: Normalization of each sample was performed by random selection of 1 million high-quality reads, each carrying a distinct molecular identifier. Instead of being binned into consensus sequences, reads with shared molecular identifiers were discarded. MiTCR, run with a Q25 quality threshold and the strictest error-elimination algorithm, handled CDR3 identification, clonotype clustering and error correction. A nonparametric unseen species model with Euler transformation was used to estimate lower-bound total TCR beta diversity. TCRdb's own reprocessing of the public reads used fastp at Q25 and MiXCR and kept productive beta chains. All rows with the same CDR3 protein become a single entry with the most common DNA and genes. The V and J calls reflect TCRdb's pipeline rather than the authors' work. The sample table contains hundreds of thousands of distinct CDR3 sequences; only one count was recorded for around 43% of them. The top ten constitute roughly 19% of the sample.

Reading the germline V gene gives CDR1 SGHRS and CDR2 YFSETQ. The CDR3, from cysteine to phenylalanine, totals 15 residues. The entry retains the CDR3 DNA only, 45 bases that are in frame from base 1. V is cut back by 5 bases and J by 2 bases, with 6 bases in the junction unmatched. A word on this clonotype: Its antigen remains unidentified. Base qualities were left out, and no much larger clone turns up one base away.

Specimen: blood. This clonotype was sampled from a man aged 60 to 69 in good health. This chain is built from TRBV5-1 and TRBJ2-1; the central 8 bases match TRBD1. Read as DNA, the sequence is TGCGCCAGCAGGTACGACAGGGGTCCCTACAATGAGCAGTTCTTC. This is translated as CASRYDRGPYNEQFF. Where the CDR3 stops, the reference TRBV5-1 and TRBJ2-1 genes take over; the full variable domain is KAGVTQTPRYLIKTRGQQVTLSCSPISGHRSVSWYQQTPGQGLQFLFEYFSETQRNKGNFPGRFSGRQFSNSRSEMNVSTLELGDSALYLCASRYDRGPYNEQFFGPGTRLTVL.